These T cell receptor beta chains were read from a single sample in a study of blood T cell repertoires in COVID-19. Clones were read by immunoSEQ multiplex PCR, and TCRdb kept only the in-frame ones, dropping some. The table records around 100,000 clones, around four fifths of them present only once. The sequenced sample was peripheral blood. These receptors came from a man in his 70s with active or convalescent COVID-19. Each CDR3 is given with its conserved first and last residue. Not every row has a clone size; where given, it reads once, few, many or a size class.

V gene	J gene	clone size	CDR3 protein
TRBV2	TRBJ2-3	few	CASSQTDTQYF
TRBV15	TRBJ2-3	once	CATSRGLGLAGVDTQYF
TRBV4-2	TRBJ1-4	.	CASSPRDRTGPTNEKLFF
TRBV14	TRBJ1-2	.	CASSQVSGPGGYTF
TRBV6-6	TRBJ2-3	.	CASSYFPGGADTQYF
TRBV6-5	TRBJ1-5	.	CASRPPGQGTQPQHF
TRBV9	TRBJ1-3	.	CASSVGQGASGNTIYF
TRBV3-1/TRBV3-2	TRBJ2-5	once	CASSQDNRVEETQYF
TRBV7-9	TRBJ1-6	.	CASSPLDRVISPLHF
TRBV2	TRBJ2-3	.	CASRTAFSTDTQYF
TRBV9	TRBJ2-5	.	CASSVGSSGVRETQYF
TRBV28	TRBJ1-1	.	CASSWSGHLNTEAFF
TRBV24-1	TRBJ1-2	.	CATSDSRLEINYGYTF
TRBV5-1	TRBJ2-3	.	CASSPSIQATSTDTQYF
TRBV10-3	TRBJ1-1	.	CAISESRDRTEAFF
TRBV19	TRBJ2-3	.	CASSSSGGQGTQYF
TRBV7-5	TRBJ1-3	many	CVRSPRLQSLSGNTIYF
TRBV6-5	TRBJ2-1	.	CASSYGSGRYNEQFF
TRBV20-1	TRBJ1-2	.	CSAAGVDGYTF
TRBV30	TRBJ1-2	.	CAWRPGQLLYGYTF
TRBV2	TRBJ2-7	.	CASSGIRPGTYEQYF
TRBV10-3	TRBJ2-3	.	CASREWRTDTQYF
TRBV10-3	TRBJ1-1	.	CATAKPTAIITEAFF
TRBV21-1	TRBJ1-1	.	CASSFRDRGNTEAFF
TRBV5-5	TRBJ2-7	.	CASSPDRLSYEQYF
TRBV9	TRBJ1-2	.	CASSPLRGGYTF
TRBV15	TRBJ1-1	.	CATSRGTGTQAFF
TRBV13	TRBJ2-7	.	CASSRKTSGRASSYEQYF
TRBV7-2	TRBJ2-7	.	CASSLDRGYSYEQYF
TRBV5-6	TRBJ2-1	.	CASSLRDNEQFF
TRBV24-1	TRBJ1-5	.	CATSGTQGSNQPQHF
TRBV2	TRBJ2-7	.	CASSREGGPHEQYF
TRBV7-3	TRBJ2-1	.	CASSPGQGRNEQFF
TRBV9	TRBJ1-3	once	CASSVRDRTIGNTIYF
TRBV30	TRBJ2-1	.	CAWSVATSGGRQFF
TRBV10-2	TRBJ1-2	.	CASSESGGTNYGYTF
TRBV7-2	TRBJ1-1	.	CASSPLGGWIAFF
TRBV6-2/TRBV6-3	TRBJ2-2	few	CASSYVKEVGTGELFF
TRBV29-1	TRBJ1-1	.	CSAETGQNTEAFF
TRBV4-3	TRBJ2-3	few	CASSQGQGGLTDTQYF
TRBV7-6	TRBJ1-6	few	CASSLGRGHNSPLHF
TRBV28	TRBJ1-5	.	CAGNIGNQPQHF
TRBV7-9	TRBJ1-2	.	CASSPDRGKANYGYTF
TRBV3-1/TRBV3-2	TRBJ1-4	.	CASSRRPDEKLFF
TRBV29-1	TRBJ2-3	once	CSVEVAADTQYF
TRBV27	TRBJ1-2	.	CASSPGQAPLNYGYTF
TRBV28	TRBJ1-5	.	CASSSPGQGAYHPQHF